The 9 T cell receptor beta chains listed next were all sequenced from one sample in a study of blood T cell repertoires in COVID-19 (dated by TCRdb to the early 2020s). The library came from the immunoSEQ multiplex PCR assay. Here the immuneACCESS table is served through TCRdb, limited to in-frame sequences with V and J called. Missing clones are a known gap in these copies; in checked studies unresolved V genes cover under half, and the rest lacks a known reason. Recorded for this sample are over 250,000 clones; approximately 83% of them occurred a single time. Roughly 11% of the sample belongs to the ten largest clones. Sample: peripheral blood. These receptors all come from a woman in her 70s with acute or convalescent COVID-19.

The chain recombines TRBV6-1 with TRBJ1-3, with D unresolved. The ends were cut back, 3 bases at V and 4 bases at J, with 10 bases in the middle. This CDR3 has 14 residues. Per germline, CDR1 MNHNS and CDR2 SASEGT. The CDR3 DNA reads as TGTGCCAGCAGTGACAGGTTTTACGGAAACACCATATATTTT. Protein: CASSDRFYGNTIYF.

This clone was observed a handful of times. The chain combines TRBV9 with TRBJ2-2; 10 bases agree with TRBD2. The CDR3 totals 18 residues. Per germline, CDR1 SGDLS and CDR2 YYNGEE. J lost 0 bases, V lost 1 base, and 6 bases had no gene match. The DNA of the CDR3 is TGTGCCAGCAGCGTATCCCTTACTAGCGGGGCGAACACCGGGGAGCTGTTTTTT. Protein sequence: CASSVSLTSGANTGELFF.

V gene TRBV6-5 combines with J gene TRBJ1-4, with D possibly matching TRBD1 (5 bases). The CDR3 extends over 16 amino acids. V lost 3 bases, J lost 8 bases, and 19 bases lay in between. Germline lookup yields CDR1 MNHEY and CDR2 SVGAGI. The CDR3 DNA reads as TGTGCCAGCAGTTATTCGCCGACAGCCCAAGACGAAAAACTGTTTTTT. Its protein product is CASSYSPTAQDEKLFF.

This clone was seen just once. The chain carries TRBV6-6 and TRBJ2-3, with TRBD2 identical over 12 bases. The CDR3 sequence is 14 residues long. The germline gives CDR1 MNHNY, CDR2 SVGAGI (reference sequence). V trimming: 5 bases; J trimming: 5 bases; junction bases outside the gene matches: 2. The CDR3 reads CASSRTSGVDTQYF. The CDR3, as DNA: TGTGCCAGCAGTCGGACTAGCGGGGTAGATACGCAGTATTTT.

The CDR3 DNA sequence: TGTGCCTGCCTACCAGGGGGCAGTAACTATGGCTACACCTTC. Residues: CACLPGGSNYGYTF. The V gene is TRBV30, the J gene TRBJ1-2; TRBD1 aligns across 8 bases. Trimming at V came to 6 bases and at J to 1 base, leaving 7 bases not matched to a gene. CDR1 and CDR2 from the germline V gene are GTSNPN and SVGIG (reference sequence). The CDR3 loop spans 14 amino acids. The whole variable domain, remainder taken from reference TRBV30 and TRBJ1-2, is SQTIHQWPATLVQPVGSPLSLECTVEGTSNPNLYWYRQAAGRGLQLLFYSVGIGQISSEVPQNLSASRPQDRQFILSSKKLLLSDSGFYLCACLPGGSNYGYTFGSGTRLTVV.

The rearrangement links TRBV9 to TRBJ2-3; D is possibly TRBD1 (5 bases). V was pared by 0 bases and J by 1 base, with 9 bases between. Germline assignment: CDR1 SGDLS and CDR2 YYNGEE. This CDR3 region has 15 residues. Here the CDR3 reads CASSVGGTRTDTQYF. The CDR3 DNA reads as TGTGCCAGCAGCGTAGGGGGCACACGCACAGATACGCAGTATTTT.

The CDR3 sequence: CASSLALTSGGTQYF. The CDR3 DNA sequence: TGTGCCAGCAGCCTCGCGCTTACTAGCGGGGGCACGCAGTATTTT. The rearrangement uses TRBV7-6 and TRBJ2-3; 11 bases map to TRBD2. The germline V gene has CDR1 SGHVS and CDR2 FNYEAQ. The junction had 10 bases not matched to a gene; V was cut back by 5 bases and J by 9 bases. The CDR3 extends over 15 amino acids.

V gene TRBV2 combines with J gene TRBJ2-1; TRBD2 matches at 7 bases. Losses at the gene ends were 8 bases for V and 9 bases for J; bases not matched to a gene: 16. The CDR3 extends over 15 amino acids. Germline CDR1 and CDR2: SNHLY and FYNNEI. The CDR3 here is CASRWDRLAEAEQFF. The CDR3 DNA is TGTGCCAGCCGGTGGGATAGACTAGCTGAGGCTGAGCAGTTCTTC.

The rearrangement joins TRBV5-1 to TRBJ1-2; 8 bases line up with TRBD1. This CDR3 comprises 14 residues. The V and J ends lost 4 bases and 8 bases, in that order; junction bases with no gene match: 10. Germline V gene data show CDR1 as SGHRS and CDR2 as YFSETQ. The CDR3 nucleotides are TGCGCCAGCAGCCTCGGACAGGGAGGGCCCGGCTACACCTTC. This translates into CASSLGQGGPGYTF.